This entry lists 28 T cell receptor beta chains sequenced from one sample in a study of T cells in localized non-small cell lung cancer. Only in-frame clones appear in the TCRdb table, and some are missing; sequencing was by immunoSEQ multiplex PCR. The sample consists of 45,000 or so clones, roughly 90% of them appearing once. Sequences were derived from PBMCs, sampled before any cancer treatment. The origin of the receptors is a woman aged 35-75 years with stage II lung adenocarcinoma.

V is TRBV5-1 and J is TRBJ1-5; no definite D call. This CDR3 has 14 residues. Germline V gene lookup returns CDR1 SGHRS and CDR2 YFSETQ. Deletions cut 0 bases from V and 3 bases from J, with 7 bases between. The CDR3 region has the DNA TGCGCCAGCAGCTTGGGGACGGCCAATCAGCCCCAGCATTTT. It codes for CASSLGTANQPQHF.

The chain's CDR3 is CASSFLAGQSKNEQFF. In DNA, the CDR3 is TGTGCCAGCAGTTTCTTAGCGGGACAGAGTAAAAATGAGCAGTTCTTC. The genes are TRBV27 and TRBJ2-1, with D possibly TRBD2 on 8 matching bases. Germline-derived CDR1 and CDR2 are MNHEY and SMNVEV (reference sequence). This CDR3 is 16 amino acids long. Trimming took off 3 bases at V and 7 bases at J, with 19 bases between the two ends.

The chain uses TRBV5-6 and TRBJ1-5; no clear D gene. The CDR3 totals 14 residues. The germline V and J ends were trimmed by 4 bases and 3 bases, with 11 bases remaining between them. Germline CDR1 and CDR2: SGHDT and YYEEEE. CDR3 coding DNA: TGTGCCAGCAGCCGTCGACGGACCAATCAGCCCCAGCATTTT. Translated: CASSRRRTNQPQHF.

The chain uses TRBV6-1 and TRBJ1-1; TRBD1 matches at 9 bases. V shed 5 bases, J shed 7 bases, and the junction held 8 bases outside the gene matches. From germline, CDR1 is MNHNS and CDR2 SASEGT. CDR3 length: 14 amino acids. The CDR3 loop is CASSPADRGREAFF. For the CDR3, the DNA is TGTGCCAGCAGTCCCGCGGACAGGGGCCGTGAAGCTTTCTTT.

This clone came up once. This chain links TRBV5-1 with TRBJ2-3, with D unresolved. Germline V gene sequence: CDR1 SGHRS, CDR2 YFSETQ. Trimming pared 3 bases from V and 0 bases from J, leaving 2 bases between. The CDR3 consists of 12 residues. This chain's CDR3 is CASSSSTDTQYF. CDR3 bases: TGCGCCAGCAGCTCCAGCACAGATACGCAGTATTTT.

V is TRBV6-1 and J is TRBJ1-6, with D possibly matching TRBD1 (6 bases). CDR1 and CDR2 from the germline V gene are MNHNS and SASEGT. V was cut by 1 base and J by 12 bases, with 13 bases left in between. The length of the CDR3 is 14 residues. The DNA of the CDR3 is TGTGCCAGCAGTGAAGACCAGGGGCGCTTACCCCTCCACTTT. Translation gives CASSEDQGRLPLHF.

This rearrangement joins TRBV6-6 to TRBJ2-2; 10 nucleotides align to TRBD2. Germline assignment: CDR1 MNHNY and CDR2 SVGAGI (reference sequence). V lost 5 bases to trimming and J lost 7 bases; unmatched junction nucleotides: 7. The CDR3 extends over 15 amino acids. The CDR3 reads CASSLLAGAGGELFF. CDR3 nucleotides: TGTGCCAGCAGTCTTCTAGCGGGAGCTGGCGGGGAGCTGTTTTTT.

The CDR3, as DNA: TGTGCCAGCAGCAGGTTCCGACAGGGACCTAATTCACCCCTCCACTTT. Translation gives CASSRFRQGPNSPLHF. The chain has TRBV21-1 and TRBJ1-6; TRBD1, as called in the table, went unchecked against the DNA. TRBV21-1 is termed a pseudogene. This CDR3 is 16 amino acids long.

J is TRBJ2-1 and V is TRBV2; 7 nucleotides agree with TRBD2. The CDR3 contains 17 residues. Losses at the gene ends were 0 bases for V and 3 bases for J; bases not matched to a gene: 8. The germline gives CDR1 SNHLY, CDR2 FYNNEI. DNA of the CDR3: TGTGCCAGCAGTGAAGCTTCTGGCCTAGCGGTCTACAATGAGCAGTTCTTC. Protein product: CASSEASGLAVYNEQFF.

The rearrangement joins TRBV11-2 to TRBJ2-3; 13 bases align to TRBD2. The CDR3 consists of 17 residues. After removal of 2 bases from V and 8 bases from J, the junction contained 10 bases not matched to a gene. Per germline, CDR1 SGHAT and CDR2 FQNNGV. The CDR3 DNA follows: TGTGCCAGCAGCTTACGGGGGCTGGGACTAGCGGGAAGTACGCAGTATTTT. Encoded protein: CASSLRGLGLAGSTQYF.

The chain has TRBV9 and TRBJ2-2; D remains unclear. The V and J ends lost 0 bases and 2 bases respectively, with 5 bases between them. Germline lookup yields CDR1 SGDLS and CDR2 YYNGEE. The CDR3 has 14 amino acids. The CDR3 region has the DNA TGTGCCAGCAGCGTAGAGTTAAACACCGGGGAGCTGTTTTTT. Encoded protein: CASSVELNTGELFF.

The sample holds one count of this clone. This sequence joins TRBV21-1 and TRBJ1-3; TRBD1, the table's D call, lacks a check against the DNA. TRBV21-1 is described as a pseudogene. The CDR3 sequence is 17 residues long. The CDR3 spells CASSRPTGFVSGNTIYF. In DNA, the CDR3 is TGTGCCAGCAGCAGACCGACAGGGTTCGTCTCTGGAAACACCATATATTTT.

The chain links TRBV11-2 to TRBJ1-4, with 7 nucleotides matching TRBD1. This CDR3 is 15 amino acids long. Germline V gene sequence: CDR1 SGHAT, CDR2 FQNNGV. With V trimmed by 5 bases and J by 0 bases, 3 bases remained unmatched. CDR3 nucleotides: TGTGCCAGCAGCCGGCAGGGGGCAACTAATGAAAAACTGTTTTTT. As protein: CASSRQGATNEKLFF.

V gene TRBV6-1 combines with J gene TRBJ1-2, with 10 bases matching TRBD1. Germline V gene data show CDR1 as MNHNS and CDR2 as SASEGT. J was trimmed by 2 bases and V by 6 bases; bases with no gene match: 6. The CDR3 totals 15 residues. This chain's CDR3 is CASRNSGQGNYGYTF. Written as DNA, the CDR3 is TGTGCCAGCAGGAACTCGGGACAGGGGAACTATGGCTACACCTTC.

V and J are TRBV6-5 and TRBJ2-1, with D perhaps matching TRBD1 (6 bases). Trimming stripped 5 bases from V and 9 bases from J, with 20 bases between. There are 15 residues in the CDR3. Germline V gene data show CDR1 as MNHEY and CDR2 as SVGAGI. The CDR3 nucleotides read TGTGCCAGCAGTGCTGAAACAGGGAACTGGGGTGAGCAGTTCTTC. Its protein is CASSAETGNWGEQFF.

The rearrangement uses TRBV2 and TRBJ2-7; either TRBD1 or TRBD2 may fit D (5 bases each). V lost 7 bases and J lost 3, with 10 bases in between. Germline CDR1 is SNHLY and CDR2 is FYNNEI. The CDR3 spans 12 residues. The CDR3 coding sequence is TGTGCCAGCAATAGGGACGACTACGAGCAGTACTTC. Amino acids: CASNRDDYEQYF.

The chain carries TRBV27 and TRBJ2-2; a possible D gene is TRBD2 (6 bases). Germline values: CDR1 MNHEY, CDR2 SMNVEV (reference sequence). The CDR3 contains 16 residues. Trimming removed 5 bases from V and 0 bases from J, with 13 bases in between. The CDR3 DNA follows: TGTGCCAGCAGTCAATTTAGCGGAGCGAACACCGGGGAGCTGTTTTTT. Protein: CASSQFSGANTGELFF.

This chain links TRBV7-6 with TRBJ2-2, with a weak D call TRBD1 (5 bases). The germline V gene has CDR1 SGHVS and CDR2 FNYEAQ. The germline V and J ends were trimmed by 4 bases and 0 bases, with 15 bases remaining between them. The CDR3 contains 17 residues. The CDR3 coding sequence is TGTGCCAGCAGCTCCTCAGAGCAGGGTCCGAACACCGGGGAGCTGTTTTTT. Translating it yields CASSSSEQGPNTGELFF. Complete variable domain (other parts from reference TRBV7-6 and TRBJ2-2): GAGVSQSPRYKVTKRGQDVALRCDPISGHVSLYWYRQALGQGPEFLTYFNYEAQQDKSGLPNDRFSAERPEGSISTLTIQRTEQRDSAMYRCASSSSEQGPNTGELFFGEGSRLTVL.

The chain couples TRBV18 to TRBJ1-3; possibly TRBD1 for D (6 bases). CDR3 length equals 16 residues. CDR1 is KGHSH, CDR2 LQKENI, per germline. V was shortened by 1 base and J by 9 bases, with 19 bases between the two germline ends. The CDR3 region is CASSPREGEGGSTIYF. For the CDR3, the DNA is TGTGCCAGCTCACCACGCGAGGGGGAAGGTGGTAGCACCATATATTTT. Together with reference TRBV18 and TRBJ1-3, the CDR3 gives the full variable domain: NAGVMQNPRHLVRRRGQEARLRCSPMKGHSHVYWYRQLPEEGLKFMVYLQKENIIDESGMPKERFSAEFPKEGPSILRIQQVVRGDSAAYFCASSPREGEGGSTIYFGEGSWLTVV.

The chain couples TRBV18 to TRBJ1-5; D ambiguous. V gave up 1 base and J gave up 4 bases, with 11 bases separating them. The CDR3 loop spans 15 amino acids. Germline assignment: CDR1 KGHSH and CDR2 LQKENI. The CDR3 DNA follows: TGTGCCAGCTCACCACGGGTAGGAGGGAATCAGCCCCAGCATTTT. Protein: CASSPRVGGNQPQHF.

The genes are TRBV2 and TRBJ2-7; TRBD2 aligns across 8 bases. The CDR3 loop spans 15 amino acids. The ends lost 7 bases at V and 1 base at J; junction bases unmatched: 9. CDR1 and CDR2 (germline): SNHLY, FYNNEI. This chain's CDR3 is CASIYSGGRSYEQYF. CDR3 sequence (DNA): TGTGCCAGCATTTACAGCGGGGGACGATCCTACGAGCAGTACTTC. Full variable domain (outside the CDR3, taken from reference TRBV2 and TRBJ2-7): EPEVTQTPSHQVTQMGQEVILRCVPISNHLYFYWYRQILGQKVEFLVSFYNNEISEKSEIFDDQFSVERPDGSNFTLKIRSTKLEDSAMYFCASIYSGGRSYEQYFGPGTRLTVT.

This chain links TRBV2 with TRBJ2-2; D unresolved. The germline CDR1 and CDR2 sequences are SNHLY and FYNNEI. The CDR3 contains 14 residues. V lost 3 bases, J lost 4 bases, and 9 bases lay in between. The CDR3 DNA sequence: TGTGCCAGCAGTGAGCGTGGTACCACCGGGGAGCTGTTTTTT. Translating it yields CASSERGTTGELFF.

This CDR3 is CASSQGYSGVKNEQFF. The CDR3 DNA follows: TGCGCCAGCAGCCAAGGGTATAGCGGGGTTAAGAATGAGCAGTTCTTC. This chain uses TRBV4-1 with TRBJ2-1; TRBD2 agrees at 8 bases. Germline values: CDR1 MGHRA, CDR2 YSYEKL. This CDR3 is 16 amino acids long. Losses at the gene ends were 1 base for V and 7 bases for J; bases not matched to a gene: 9.

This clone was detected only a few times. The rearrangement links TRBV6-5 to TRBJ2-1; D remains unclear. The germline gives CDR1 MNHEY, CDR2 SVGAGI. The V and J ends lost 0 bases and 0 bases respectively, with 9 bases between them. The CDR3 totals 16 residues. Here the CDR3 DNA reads TGTGCCAGCAGTTACTCGAACCCAAGCTCCTACAATGAGCAGTTCTTC. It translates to CASSYSNPSSYNEQFF.

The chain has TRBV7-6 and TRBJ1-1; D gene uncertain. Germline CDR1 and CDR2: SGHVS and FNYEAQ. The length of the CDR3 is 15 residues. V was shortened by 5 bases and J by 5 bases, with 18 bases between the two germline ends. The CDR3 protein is CASSPRAQVGTEAFF. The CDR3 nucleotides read TGTGCCAGCAGCCCGAGGGCGCAGGTGGGGACTGAAGCTTTCTTT.

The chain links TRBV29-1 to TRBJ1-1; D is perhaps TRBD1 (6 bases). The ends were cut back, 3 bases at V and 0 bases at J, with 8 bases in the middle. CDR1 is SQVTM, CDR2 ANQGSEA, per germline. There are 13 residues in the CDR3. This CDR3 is CSVDGQLNTEAFF. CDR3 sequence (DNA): TGCAGCGTTGATGGACAGTTGAACACTGAAGCTTTCTTT.

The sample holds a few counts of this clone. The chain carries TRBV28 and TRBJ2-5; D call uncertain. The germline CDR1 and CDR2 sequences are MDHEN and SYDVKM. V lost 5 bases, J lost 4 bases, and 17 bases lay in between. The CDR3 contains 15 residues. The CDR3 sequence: CASSPDRYPGETQYF. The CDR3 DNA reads TGTGCCAGCAGTCCCGATAGATACCCCGGAGAGACCCAGTACTTC.

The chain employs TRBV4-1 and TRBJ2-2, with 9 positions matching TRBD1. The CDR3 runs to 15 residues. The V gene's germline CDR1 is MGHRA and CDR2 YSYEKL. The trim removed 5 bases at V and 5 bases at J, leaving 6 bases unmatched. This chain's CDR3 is CASSARDRATGELFF. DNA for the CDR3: TGCGCCAGCAGCGCCAGGGACAGGGCGACCGGGGAGCTGTTTTTT.